The 6 T cell receptor beta chains reported below all come from one sample, sequenced in a study of cytomegalovirus exposure and HLA in healthy donors. Amplification used 60 Vbeta primers and 13 Jbeta primers. Assay: immunoSEQ multiplex PCR; the TCRdb copy retains only in-frame clones and omits some. This sample carries about 88,000 clones, with 5% to 6.5% going to the ten biggest clones. Sequencing was carried out using PBMCs. These receptors were obtained from a girl aged 5 to 17 in good health and CMV-seropositive.

The rearrangement links TRBV7-7 to TRBJ2-1; 9 nucleotides match TRBD1. Trimming removed 1 base from V and 6 bases from J; junction bases left unmatched: 7. The germline V gene has CDR1 SSHAT and CDR2 FNYEAQ (reference sequence). CDR3 length equals 16 residues. Written as DNA, the CDR3 is TGTGCCAGCAGCTTAGAACGGACAGGGGTGTTCAATGAGCAGTTCTTC. Residues: CASSLERTGVFNEQFF.

The chain employs TRBV7-8 and TRBJ2-3; tentative D call: TRBD2 (6 bases). Trimming left V 5 bases short and J 4 bases short, with 16 bases between. The CDR3 is 15 amino acids. In germline, CDR1 is SGHVS, CDR2 FQNEAQ. CDR3 DNA sequence: TGTGCCAGCAGCCCGCGACTAGGGACGGCAGATACGCAGTATTTT. Its translation: CASSPRLGTADTQYF.

V usage is TRBV5-6 and J usage is TRBJ1-1, with D unresolved. The V gene lost 5 bases and the J gene lost 0 bases, with 14 bases spanning the gap. This CDR3 has 15 amino acids. Germline V gene lookup returns CDR1 SGHDT and CDR2 YYEEEE. CDR3 protein: CASRIQLGVNTEAFF. The CDR3 DNA reads TGTGCCAGCAGAATCCAACTGGGAGTGAACACTGAAGCTTTCTTT.

V is TRBV9 and J is TRBJ2-2; TRBD2 aligns across 7 bases. J lost 0 bases, V lost 0 bases, and 5 bases had no gene match. Germline lookup yields CDR1 SGDLS and CDR2 YYNGEE. CDR3 length equals 17 residues. CDR3 amino acids: CASSVVGGTANTGELFF. In DNA, the CDR3 is TGTGCCAGCAGCGTAGTGGGGGGGACCGCGAACACCGGGGAGCTGTTTTTT. The variable domain in full, with the rest retrieved from reference TRBV9 and TRBJ2-2, is DSGVTQTPKHLITATGQRVTLRCSPRSGDLSVYWYQQSLDQGLQFLIQYYNGEERAKGNILERFSAQQFPDLHSELNLSSLELGDSALYFCASSVVGGTANTGELFFGEGSRLTVL.

The V and J genes are TRBV5-4 and TRBJ2-3; 10 nucleotides agree with TRBD2. This CDR3 is 16 amino acids long. V trimming: 3 bases; J trimming: 2 bases; junction bases outside the gene matches: 6. In germline, CDR1 is SGHNT, CDR2 YYREEE (reference sequence). The chain's CDR3 is CASSSKAGGPTDTQYF. CDR3 DNA sequence: TGTGCCAGCAGCTCGAAAGCGGGGGGGCCCACAGATACGCAGTATTTT.

The rearrangement links TRBV9 to TRBJ2-3; 8 nucleotides line up with TRBD1. Germline CDR1 reads SGDLS; CDR2 reads YYNGEE. The V and J ends lost 4 bases and 6 bases, in that order; junction bases with no gene match: 7. This CDR3 comprises 14 residues. Written as DNA, the CDR3 is TGTGCCAGCAGCCCCAGGACAGGGACCGATACGCAGTATTTT. Translating gives CASSPRTGTDTQYF.